This is a list of T cell receptor beta chains from one sample in a study of beta chain features in type 1 diabetes. Data came from immunoSEQ multiplex PCR; TCRdb stores just in-frame clones and leaves some out. The sample yields about 120,000 clones, roughly 17% seen once. The specimen sequenced was central memory CD4+ T cells from blood. The origin of the receptors is a man aged 25 to 40 with type 1 diabetes. CDR3s include the opening cysteine and the closing phenylalanine or tryptophan.

v_gene: TRBV18
j_gene: TRBJ2-3
CDR3aa: CASSQSGGPSTDTQYF

v_gene: TRBV2
j_gene: TRBJ2-2
CDR3aa: CASSGRRDREGELFF

v_gene: TRBV7-2
j_gene: TRBJ2-4
CDR3aa: CASSLSGGSGIQYF

v_gene: TRBV5-6
j_gene: TRBJ1-2
CDR3aa: CASSLSGFYGYTF

v_gene: TRBV28
j_gene: TRBJ2-7
CDR3aa: CASRAGTGYEQYF

v_gene: TRBV2
j_gene: TRBJ1-2
CDR3aa: CASSEQQYGYTF

v_gene: TRBV2
j_gene: TRBJ2-7
CDR3aa: CASSQQGNYEQYF

v_gene: TRBV29-1
j_gene: TRBJ2-1
CDR3aa: CSVGSHHEQFF

v_gene: TRBV21-1
j_gene: TRBJ1-6
CDR3aa: CASGGHSYNSPLHF

v_gene: TRBV7-2
j_gene: TRBJ2-7
CDR3aa: CASSLQQGRDEQYF

v_gene: TRBV7-2
j_gene: TRBJ1-2
CDR3aa: CASSFRPGQGKYGYTF

v_gene: TRBV6-5
j_gene: TRBJ1-5
CDR3aa: CASSPGGNQPQHF

v_gene: TRBV7-6
j_gene: TRBJ1-6
CDR3aa: CASSLRGGYDNSPLHF

v_gene: TRBV7-2
j_gene: TRBJ2-1
CDR3aa: CASSPLGNEQFF

v_gene: TRBV7-9
j_gene: TRBJ2-3
CDR3aa: CASSPSLTDTQYF

v_gene: TRBV18
j_gene: TRBJ1-1
CDR3aa: CASSPGQGGTEAFF

v_gene: TRBV9
j_gene: TRBJ1-4
CDR3aa: CASSGSGTVNEKLFF

v_gene: TRBV7-3
j_gene: TRBJ2-2
CDR3aa: CASSPETGATGELFF

v_gene: TRBV28
j_gene: TRBJ2-5
CDR3aa: CASSPVRGQETQYF

v_gene: TRBV6-1
j_gene: TRBJ2-7
CDR3aa: CAIGRDIYEQYF

v_gene: TRBV2
j_gene: TRBJ1-6
CDR3aa: CASSVRQDNSPLHF

v_gene: TRBV7-9
j_gene: TRBJ1-2
CDR3aa: CASSFVQGGYTF

v_gene: TRBV29-1
j_gene: TRBJ1-2
CDR3aa: CSVGQESGYGYTF

v_gene: TRBV2
j_gene: TRBJ2-3
CDR3aa: CASSEQSSLDTQYF

v_gene: TRBV7-2
j_gene: TRBJ2-7
CDR3aa: CASSPSPDRVSYEQYF

v_gene: TRBV23-1
j_gene: TRBJ2-3
CDR3aa: CASSQSAERGRTSTDTQYF

v_gene: TRBV12-5
j_gene: TRBJ2-1
CDR3aa: CASGWRGPSYNEQFF

v_gene: TRBV5-4
j_gene: TRBJ2-3
CDR3aa: CASSLTTSTDTQYF

v_gene: TRBV28
j_gene: TRBJ2-1
CDR3aa: CASSRLGLSSNEQFF

v_gene: TRBV18
j_gene: TRBJ1-6
CDR3aa: CASSPPTIGRSPLHF

v_gene: TRBV5-1
j_gene: TRBJ2-5
CDR3aa: CASSPRTAEETQYF

v_gene: TRBV15
j_gene: TRBJ1-2
CDR3aa: CATSREGNYGYTF

v_gene: TRBV21-1
j_gene: TRBJ2-7
CDR3aa: CASSKDGREYEQYF

v_gene: TRBV7-2
j_gene: TRBJ1-2
CDR3aa: CASSHADYGYTF

v_gene: TRBV27
j_gene: TRBJ2-3
CDR3aa: CATSSGGAINTQYF

v_gene: TRBV20-1
j_gene: TRBJ1-1
CDR3aa: CSARPEVGAFF

v_gene: TRBV4-3
j_gene: TRBJ2-7
CDR3aa: CASSQGFKGSYEQYF

v_gene: TRBV30
j_gene: TRBJ2-3
CDR3aa: CAWSQMGWQYF

v_gene: TRBV27
j_gene: TRBJ1-6
CDR3aa: CASSLPGNSLNSPLHF

v_gene: TRBV6-6
j_gene: TRBJ1-1
CDR3aa: CASRNRGNTEAFF

v_gene: TRBV9
j_gene: TRBJ1-1
CDR3aa: CASSRDPTNTEAFF

v_gene: TRBV25-1
j_gene: TRBJ1-6
CDR3aa: CASSAFPGFSYNSPLHF

v_gene: TRBV25-1
j_gene: TRBJ2-7
CDR3aa: CASSEYHSTYEQYF

v_gene: TRBV7-2
j_gene: TRBJ2-5
CDR3aa: CASSLEAVQETQYF

v_gene: TRBV2
j_gene: TRBJ1-6
CDR3aa: CASRTREGSPLHF

v_gene: TRBV29-1
j_gene: TRBJ2-7
CDR3aa: CSVGGVAGEDEQYF

v_gene: TRBV28
j_gene: TRBJ2-7
CDR3aa: CASSLPTVSSYEQYF

v_gene: TRBV11-3
j_gene: TRBJ2-2
CDR3aa: CASSLMRPTGVFTGELFF

v_gene: TRBV9
j_gene: TRBJ2-5
CDR3aa: CASSESPLWQTQYF